These T cell receptor beta chains were read from a single sample in a study of cytomegalovirus exposure and HLA in healthy donors. Using immunoSEQ multiplex PCR, the repertoire was profiled, and TCRdb retains in-frame clones only, with some absent. The table includes about 160,000 clones, more than 60% detected once. Sequenced sample: PBMCs. These receptors came from a woman aged 25 to 39 in good health and CMV-seronegative. Each CDR3 is given with its conserved first and last residue. D genes are given only for firm matches. Clone size is shown for a subset of rows, as once, few, many or a class of expanded clone.

v_gene: TRBV21-1
abundance: few
d_gene: -
j_gene: TRBJ2-7
CDR3aa: CASRRTPNYEQYF
CDR3nt: TGTGCCAGCAGACGGACTCCAAACTACGAGCAGTACTTC

v_gene: TRBV9
abundance: -
d_gene: -
j_gene: TRBJ1-6
CDR3aa: CASSVGRGEGYNSPLHF
CDR3nt: TGTGCCAGCAGCGTAGGTCGCGGAGAGGGCTATAATTCACCCCTCCACTTT

v_gene: TRBV27
abundance: -
d_gene: TRBD1
j_gene: TRBJ2-7
CDR3aa: CASSPPRGTGGFYEQYF
CDR3nt: TGTGCCAGCAGTCCCCCCCGCGGGACAGGGGGCTTCTACGAGCAGTACTTC

v_gene: TRBV5-1
abundance: -
d_gene: TRBD1
j_gene: TRBJ1-1
CDR3aa: CASRGQGAGTEAFF
CDR3nt: TGCGCCAGCAGGGGACAGGGGGCGGGCACTGAAGCTTTCTTT

v_gene: TRBV28
abundance: -
d_gene: TRBD2
j_gene: TRBJ2-3
CDR3aa: CATTWGLAGDTQYF
CDR3nt: TGTGCCACCACGTGGGGACTAGCGGGAGATACGCAGTATTTT

v_gene: TRBV2
abundance: -
d_gene: -
j_gene: TRBJ2-5
CDR3aa: CASSDRWGREQYF
CDR3nt: TGTGCCAGCAGCGACAGGTGGGGGAGGGAGCAGTACTTC

v_gene: TRBV7-9
abundance: -
d_gene: -
j_gene: TRBJ1-2
CDR3aa: CASSLENRGRSGYTF
CDR3nt: TGTGCCAGCAGCTTAGAGAACCGAGGTCGGAGTGGCTACACCTTC

v_gene: TRBV6-5
abundance: -
d_gene: -
j_gene: TRBJ1-6
CDR3aa: CASSPFSNSPLHF
CDR3nt: TGTGCCAGCAGCCCTTTTTCGAATTCACCCCTCCACTTT

v_gene: TRBV2
abundance: few
d_gene: TRBD1
j_gene: TRBJ1-4
CDR3aa: CASSPEFGTALFF
CDR3nt: TGTGCCAGCAGTCCAGAATTTGGGACAGCTCTATTTTTT

v_gene: TRBV19
abundance: few
d_gene: -
j_gene: TRBJ2-7
CDR3aa: CASSLSGAYEQYF
CDR3nt: TGTGCCAGTAGTCTCTCGGGGGCCTACGAGCAGTACTTC

v_gene: TRBV6-6
abundance: -
d_gene: TRBD2
j_gene: TRBJ2-1
CDR3aa: CASRLLAGGPGEQFF
CDR3nt: TGTGCCAGTCGATTACTAGCGGGGGGGCCAGGTGAGCAGTTCTTC

v_gene: TRBV5-1
abundance: -
d_gene: TRBD1
j_gene: TRBJ2-1
CDR3aa: CASSLGTGDLGEQFF
CDR3nt: TGCGCCAGCAGCCTCGGGACAGGGGACCTCGGTGAGCAGTTCTTC

v_gene: TRBV6-1
abundance: -
d_gene: -
j_gene: TRBJ1-5
CDR3aa: CASSGWGGQPQHF
CDR3nt: TGTGCCAGCAGTGGGTGGGGGGGGCAGCCCCAGCATTTT

v_gene: TRBV7-2
abundance: -
d_gene: -
j_gene: TRBJ2-5
CDR3aa: CASSNRGRRETQYF
CDR3nt: TGTGCCAGCAGCAATAGAGGGAGGCGGGAGACCCAGTACTTC

v_gene: TRBV10-3
abundance: -
d_gene: -
j_gene: TRBJ2-1
CDR3aa: CAIQTSGYNEQFF
CDR3nt: TGTGCCATACAAACAAGCGGTTACAATGAGCAGTTCTTC

v_gene: TRBV2
abundance: -
d_gene: TRBD1
j_gene: TRBJ2-1
CDR3aa: CAISSYRGQSYNEQFF
CDR3nt: TGTGCCATCTCTTCTTACAGGGGGCAGTCCTACAATGAGCAGTTCTTC